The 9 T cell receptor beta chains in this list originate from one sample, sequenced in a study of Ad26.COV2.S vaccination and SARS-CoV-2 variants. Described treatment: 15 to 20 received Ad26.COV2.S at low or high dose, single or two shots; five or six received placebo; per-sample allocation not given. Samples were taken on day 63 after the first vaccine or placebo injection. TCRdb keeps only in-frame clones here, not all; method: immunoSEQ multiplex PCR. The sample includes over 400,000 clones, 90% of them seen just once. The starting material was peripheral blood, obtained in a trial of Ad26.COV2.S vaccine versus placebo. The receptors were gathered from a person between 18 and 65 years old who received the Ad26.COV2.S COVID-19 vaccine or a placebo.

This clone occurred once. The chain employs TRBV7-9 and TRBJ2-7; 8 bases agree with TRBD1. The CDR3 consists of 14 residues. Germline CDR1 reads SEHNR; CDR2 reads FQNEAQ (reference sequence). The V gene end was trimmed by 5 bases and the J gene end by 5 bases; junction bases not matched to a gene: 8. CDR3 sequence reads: CASSQGQGGHEQYF. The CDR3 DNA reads TGTGCCAGCAGCCAAGGACAGGGAGGCCACGAGCAGTACTTC.

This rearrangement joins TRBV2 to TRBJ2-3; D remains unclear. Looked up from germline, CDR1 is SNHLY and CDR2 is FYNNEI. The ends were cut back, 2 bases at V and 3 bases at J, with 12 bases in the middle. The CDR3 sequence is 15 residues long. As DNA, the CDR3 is TGTGCCAGCAGTGAAACCCGGCCGAAAACAGATACGCAGTATTTT. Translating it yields CASSETRPKTDTQYF.

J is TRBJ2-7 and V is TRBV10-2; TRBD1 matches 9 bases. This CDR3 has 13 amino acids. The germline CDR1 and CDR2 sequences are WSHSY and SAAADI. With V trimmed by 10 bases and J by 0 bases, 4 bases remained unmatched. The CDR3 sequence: CAIRDRASYEQYF. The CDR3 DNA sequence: TGCGCCATACGGGACAGGGCCTCCTACGAGCAGTACTTC.

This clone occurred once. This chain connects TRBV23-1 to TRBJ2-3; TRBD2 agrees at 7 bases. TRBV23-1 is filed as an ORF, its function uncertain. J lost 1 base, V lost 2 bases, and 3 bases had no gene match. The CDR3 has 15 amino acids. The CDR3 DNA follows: TGCGCCAGCAGTCAAGTGGGAGGGCGCACAGATACGCAGTATTTT. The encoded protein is CASSQVGGRTDTQYF.

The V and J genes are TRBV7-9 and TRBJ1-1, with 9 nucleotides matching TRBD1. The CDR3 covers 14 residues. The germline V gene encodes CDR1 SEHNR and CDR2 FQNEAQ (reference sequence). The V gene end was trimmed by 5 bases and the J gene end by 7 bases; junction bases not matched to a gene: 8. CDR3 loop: CASSQGTGTHEAFF. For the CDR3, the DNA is TGTGCCAGCAGCCAAGGGACAGGGACGCATGAAGCTTTCTTT.

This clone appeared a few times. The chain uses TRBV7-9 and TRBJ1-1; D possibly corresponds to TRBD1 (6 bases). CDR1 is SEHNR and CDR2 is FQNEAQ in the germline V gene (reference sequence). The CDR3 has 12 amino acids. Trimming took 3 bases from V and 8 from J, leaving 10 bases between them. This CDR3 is CASSFRQAEAFF. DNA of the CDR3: TGTGCCAGCAGCTTTAGACAGGCGGAAGCTTTCTTT.

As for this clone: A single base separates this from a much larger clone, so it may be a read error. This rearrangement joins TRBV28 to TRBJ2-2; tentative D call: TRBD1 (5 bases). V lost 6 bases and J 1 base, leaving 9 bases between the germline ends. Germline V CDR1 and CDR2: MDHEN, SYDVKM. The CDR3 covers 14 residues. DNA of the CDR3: TGTGCCAGCAGAAGGACAAGGAACACCGGGGAGCTGTTTTTT. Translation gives CASRRTRNTGELFF.

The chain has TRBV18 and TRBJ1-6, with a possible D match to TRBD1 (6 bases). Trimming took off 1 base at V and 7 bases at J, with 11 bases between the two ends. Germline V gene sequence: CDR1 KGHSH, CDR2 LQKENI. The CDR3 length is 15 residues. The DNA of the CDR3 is TGTGCCAGCTCACCACAGGGGGTTAACAATTCACCCCTCCACTTT. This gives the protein CASSPQGVNNSPLHF.

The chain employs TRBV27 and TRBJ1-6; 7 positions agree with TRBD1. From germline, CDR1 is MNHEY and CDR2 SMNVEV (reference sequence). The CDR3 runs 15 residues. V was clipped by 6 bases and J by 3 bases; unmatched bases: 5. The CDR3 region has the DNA TGTGCCAGCAGAACCGGACAGGTCTATAATTCACCCCTCCACTTT. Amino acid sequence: CASRTGQVYNSPLHF.